This T cell receptor (beta chain) was identified during a study of PD-L1 blockade in urothelial cancer. Study at large: Prior exposure to chemotherapy in patients amounted to 0 to 3 regimens received. Blood was tested 3 weeks (second dose) and 6 weeks into treatment.

General study findings and limits: Lower than median blood TCR clonality before treatment predicted better survival.

In regard to this clone: The antigen remains unidentified.

J was trimmed by 0 bases and V by 6 bases; bases with no gene match: 2. Per germline, CDR1 MNHNS and CDR2 SASEGT. This CDR3 has 15 residues. TCRdb keeps only in-frame clones here, not all; method: immunoSEQ multiplex PCR. The sample has around 69,000 clones, 80% to 95% seen once. Stated time point: peripheral blood 6 weeks after treatment start. This specimen was PBMCs, taken around atezolizumab (anti-PD-L1) treatment. The sequence derives from a woman older than 75 with urothelial cancer. The chain employs TRBV6-1 and TRBJ2-2, with 9 positions matching TRBD1. The CDR3 bases are TGTGCCAGCAGAACAGGGGGCTCGAACACCGGGGAGCTGTTTTTT. It translates to CASRTGGSNTGELFF.